Shown below are 20 T cell receptor beta chains from a single sample sequenced in a study of cytomegalovirus exposure and HLA in healthy donors (dated by TCRdb to 2017 to 2019). Libraries were constructed by the immunoSEQ multiplex PCR assay. For the multiplex PCR, a mixture combining 60 forward primers for TCR Vbeta segments and 13 reverse primers for TCR Jbeta segments was used. This is the immuneACCESS table as TCRdb keeps it, with only in-frame sequences that have V and J called. A part of the clones is gone; compared with another copy, unresolved V genes explain less than half, and the rest is unexplained. This sample lists under 250,000 clones; 70% to 85% were detected once. In total, the top ten clones hold about 4.4% of the sample. The specimen sequenced was PBMCs. The receptors here all came from a woman aged 25 to 45 in good health and CMV-seropositive.

This clone has more than one count but fewer than ten. The genes are TRBV9 and TRBJ2-3, with D possibly being TRBD2 (6 bases). The CDR3 consists of 17 residues. Looked up from germline, CDR1 is SGDLS and CDR2 is YYNGEE. Trimming took off 2 bases at V and 6 bases at J, with 22 bases between the two ends. The CDR3 bases are TGTGCCAGCAGCGTCGCGTCGGCGGGGCCACCCCAGGATACGCAGTATTTT. As protein: CASSVASAGPPQDTQYF.

The chain combines TRBV7-9 with TRBJ2-1, with a possible D match to TRBD2 (6 bases). The ends were cut back, 6 bases at V and 0 bases at J, with 15 bases in the middle. Germline V lookup: CDR1 SEHNR, CDR2 FQNEAQ (reference sequence). CDR3 length equals 16 residues. The CDR3 region has the DNA TGTGCCAGCAGGCTAGGGGCGGGGAGCTCCTACAATGAGCAGTTCTTC. Protein product: CASRLGAGSSYNEQFF.

The chain recombines TRBV2 with TRBJ1-4; no definite D call. Germline V gene lookup returns CDR1 SNHLY and CDR2 FYNNEI. Trimming removed 4 bases at V and 5 bases at J, with 11 bases between. The CDR3 sequence is 14 residues long. The CDR3: CASSGSELNEKLFF. The CDR3 DNA reads as TGTGCCAGCAGTGGTTCGGAGCTGAATGAAAAACTGTTTTTT.

V usage is TRBV2 and J usage is TRBJ1-2; D is undetermined. Per the germline V gene, CDR1 is SNHLY and CDR2 is FYNNEI. V dropped 4 bases and J dropped 2 bases, with 8 bases sitting between them. This CDR3 comprises 13 residues. CDR3 sequence: CASSGPQNYGYTF. CDR3 in DNA: TGTGCCAGCAGTGGTCCACAGAACTATGGCTACACCTTC.

This chain connects TRBV4-1 to TRBJ2-6; possible D gene TRBD1, 6 bases. V was pared by 2 bases and J by 10 bases, with 21 bases between. The CDR3 sequence is 17 residues long. CDR1 and CDR2 (germline): MGHRA, YSYEKL. The CDR3, as DNA: TGCGCCAGCAGCCAACCAGCCGGGACACCAGGAGGTAACGTCCTGACTTTC. It codes for CASSQPAGTPGGNVLTF.

In DNA, the CDR3 is TGTGCCAGTGGTACGGGAGGCGGGTACACTGAAGCTTTCTTT. Protein sequence: CASGTGGGYTEAFF. The V call is TRBV19, the J call TRBJ1-1; D is uncertain. This CDR3 comprises 14 residues. Germline CDR1 is LNHDA and CDR2 is SQIVND (reference sequence). Trimming pared 8 bases from V and 3 bases from J, leaving 16 bases between.

The genes are TRBV19 and TRBJ2-7; D may be TRBD1 (6 bases). The CDR3 sequence is 16 residues long. Germline CDR1 LNHDA, CDR2 SQIVND (reference sequence). V dropped 3 bases and J dropped 1 base, with 16 bases sitting between them. The CDR3 loop is CASSIRGVDSSYEQYF. CDR3 in DNA: TGTGCCAGTAGTATTAGGGGCGTGGACAGTTCCTACGAGCAGTACTTC.

The chain recombines TRBV10-3 with TRBJ1-2, with a weak D call TRBD1 (5 bases). Germline-derived CDR1 and CDR2 are ENHRY and SYGVKD. This CDR3 region has 14 residues. The V end lost 4 bases, the J end lost 5 bases, and 14 bases lay between the germline ends. CDR3 amino acids: CAISVNAGPYGYTF. The CDR3 DNA reads TGTGCCATCAGTGTCAACGCAGGGCCGTATGGCTACACCTTC.

The chain links TRBV5-1 to TRBJ1-3; possible D gene TRBD1, 5 bases. CDR1 and CDR2 from the germline V gene are SGHRS and YFSETQ. The V gene lost 0 bases and the J gene lost 2 bases, with 9 bases spanning the gap. This CDR3 spans 15 amino acids. As DNA, the CDR3 is TGCGCCAGCAGCTTGGAACAAGGGGCTGGAAACACCATATATTTT. Protein product: CASSLEQGAGNTIYF.

The J gene is TRBJ1-5, the V gene TRBV5-5; D gene uncertain. Trimming took 4 bases from V and 7 from J, leaving 12 bases between them. The V gene's germline CDR1 is SGHKS and CDR2 YYEKEE (reference sequence). CDR3 length: 13 amino acids. The CDR3 region has the DNA TGTGCCAGCAGCGCTTATCCGGGGCAGCCCCAGCATTTT. Translating it yields CASSAYPGQPQHF. The complete variable domain, with remaining parts taken from reference TRBV5-5 and TRBJ1-5, reads DAGVTQSPTHLIKTRGQQVTLRCSPISGHKSVSWYQQVLGQGPQFIFQYYEKEERGRGNFPDRFSARQFPNYSSELNVNALLLGDSALYLCASSAYPGQPQHFGDGTRLSIL.

V usage is TRBV25-1 and J usage is TRBJ2-2; 7 nucleotides match TRBD1. The CDR3 extends over 15 amino acids. CDR1 MGHDK and CDR2 SYGVNS come from the germline V gene. Trimming at V came to 4 bases and at J to 4 bases, leaving 6 bases not matched to a gene. The CDR3 here is CASSAFRDSTGELFF. The CDR3 nucleotides are TGTGCCAGCAGTGCATTCCGGGACAGCACCGGGGAGCTGTTTTTT.

To note about this clone: Different DNA sequences within this sample yield the same CDR3. The V and J genes are TRBV2 and TRBJ1-1, with 7 bases matching TRBD1. With V trimmed by 4 bases and J by 1 base, 0 bases remained unmatched. Germline lookup yields CDR1 SNHLY and CDR2 FYNNEI. The CDR3 totals 13 residues. The CDR3 protein is CASSGQGNTEAFF. CDR3 bases: TGTGCCAGCAGTGGACAGGGGAACACTGAAGCTTTCTTT.

The V and J genes are TRBV19 and TRBJ1-5; the D is unclear. Germline CDR1 is LNHDA and CDR2 is SQIVND (reference sequence). The V gene lost 3 bases and the J gene lost 7 bases, with 10 bases spanning the gap. This CDR3 has 13 residues. The CDR3 is CASSISLVQPQHF. The CDR3 region has the DNA TGTGCCAGTAGTATCTCCCTTGTGCAGCCCCAGCATTTT.

Here the CDR3 DNA reads TGCAGCGTGGCGACAGGGTTCTACACCATATATTTT. Translation: CSVATGFYTIYF. This sequence joins TRBV29-1 and TRBJ1-3, with 7 nucleotides matching TRBD1. The germline gives CDR1 SQVTM, CDR2 ANQGSEA. CDR3 size: 12 residues. The V segment lost 6 bases and the J segment 8 bases; nucleotides outside the gene matches: 7.

The CDR3 DNA reads as TGTGCCAGCAGCTTAGATAGTCCGGGAGGGTTTTCCTACAATGAGCAGTTCTTC. This sequence encodes CASSLDSPGGFSYNEQFF. The chain uses TRBV11-2 and TRBJ2-1; 8 nucleotides agree with TRBD2. V lost 0 bases, J lost 1 base, and 8 bases stayed unmatched. From germline, CDR1 is SGHAT and CDR2 FQNNGV. The CDR3 sequence is 18 residues long.

The chain employs TRBV2 and TRBJ2-3; possibly TRBD2 for D (5 bases). Trimming cost V 5 bases and J 0 bases, with 12 bases left between them. CDR3 length: 15 amino acids. Per germline, CDR1 SNHLY and CDR2 FYNNEI. Here the CDR3 reads CASSIRELSTDTQYF. CDR3 in DNA: TGTGCCAGCAGTATCCGGGAACTAAGCACAGATACGCAGTATTTT.

The rearrangement links TRBV4-1 to TRBJ1-1; possibly TRBD1 for D (6 bases). The CDR3 runs to 14 residues. Germline-derived CDR1 and CDR2 are MGHRA and YSYEKL. Trimming took off 4 bases at V and 1 base at J, with 10 bases between the two ends. The chain's CDR3 is CASSLGQSNTEAFF. DNA of the CDR3: TGCGCCAGCAGCCTCGGACAGTCGAACACTGAAGCTTTCTTT.

The chain employs TRBV7-9 and TRBJ2-7, with 7 bases fitting TRBD1. CDR3 length: 14 residues. The germline V gene encodes CDR1 SEHNR and CDR2 FQNEAQ (reference sequence). Trimming cost V 1 base and J 5 bases; bases outside gene matches: 5. CDR3 sequence: CASSLGQGDDEQYF. CDR3 nucleotides: TGTGCCAGCAGCTTAGGGCAGGGGGACGACGAGCAGTACTTC.

The V call is TRBV6-5, the J call TRBJ1-2; unclear D gene. Germline V gene data show CDR1 as MNHEY and CDR2 as SVGAGI. This CDR3 is 15 amino acids long. V lost 6 bases and J lost 6, with 20 bases in between. The CDR3 loop reads CASSPRATRVDGYTF. In DNA form, the CDR3 reads TGTGCCAGCAGCCCTCGGGCCACGAGGGTGGATGGCTACACCTTC.

The chain joins TRBV27 to TRBJ1-2; D remains unclear. The germline V gene has CDR1 MNHEY and CDR2 SMNVEV (reference sequence). Trimming pared 3 bases from V and 0 bases from J, leaving 8 bases between. The CDR3 sequence is 14 residues long. This CDR3 is CASSLTMANYGYTF. Written as DNA, the CDR3 is TGTGCCAGCAGTTTGACAATGGCTAACTATGGCTACACCTTC.